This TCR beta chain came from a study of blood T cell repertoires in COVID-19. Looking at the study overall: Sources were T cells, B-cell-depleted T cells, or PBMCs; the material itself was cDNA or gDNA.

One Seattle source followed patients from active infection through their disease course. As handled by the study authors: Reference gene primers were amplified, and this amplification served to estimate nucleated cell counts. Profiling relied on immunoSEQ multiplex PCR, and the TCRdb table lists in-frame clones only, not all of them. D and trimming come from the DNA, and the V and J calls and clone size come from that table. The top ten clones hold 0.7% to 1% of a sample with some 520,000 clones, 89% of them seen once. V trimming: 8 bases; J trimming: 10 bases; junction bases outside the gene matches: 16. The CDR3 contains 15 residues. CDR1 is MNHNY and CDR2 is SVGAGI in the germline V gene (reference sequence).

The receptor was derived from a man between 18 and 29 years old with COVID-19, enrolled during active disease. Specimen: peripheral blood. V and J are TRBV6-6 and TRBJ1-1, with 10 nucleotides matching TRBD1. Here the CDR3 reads CASELLPRQGAGAFF. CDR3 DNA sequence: TGTGCCAGCGAGCTACTCCCTCGACAGGGGGCGGGAGCTTTCTTT.